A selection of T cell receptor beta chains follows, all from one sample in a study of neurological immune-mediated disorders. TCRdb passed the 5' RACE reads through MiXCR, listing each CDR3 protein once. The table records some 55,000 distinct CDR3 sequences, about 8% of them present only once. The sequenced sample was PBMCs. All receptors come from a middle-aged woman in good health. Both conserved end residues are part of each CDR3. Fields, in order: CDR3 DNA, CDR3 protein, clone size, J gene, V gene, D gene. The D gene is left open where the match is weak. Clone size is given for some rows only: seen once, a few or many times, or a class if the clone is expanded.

DNA: TGTGCCAGCAGCCAAGGCACCCCGGGGTCAGCTTTCTTT; CDR3: CASSQGTPGSAFF; size: NA; J: TRBJ1-1; V: TRBV3-1; D: NA
DNA: TGTGCCAGCAGTCCGGACGGGGCCTCAGATACGCAGTATTTT; CDR3: CASSPDGASDTQYF; size: many; J: TRBJ2-3; V: TRBV5-6; D: NA
DNA: TGTGCCAGCAGTTTTATTGGGCGGGGGTATGGCTACACCTTC; CDR3: CASSFIGRGYGYTF; size: many; J: TRBJ1-2; V: TRBV12-3/TRBV12-4; D: NA
DNA: TGCAGTGCTAGAGGCGAGGGGGCGAATGAAAAACTGTTTTTT; CDR3: CSARGEGANEKLFF; size: many; J: TRBJ1-4; V: TRBV20-1; D: TRBD1
DNA: TGTGCCAGCAGCCTTCACAGGAATCAGCCCCAGCATTTT; CDR3: CASSLHRNQPQHF; size: many; J: TRBJ1-5; V: TRBV11-3; D: NA
DNA: TGCAGCGTTGGTTTGAACTACGAGCAGTACTTC; CDR3: CSVGLNYEQYF; size: many; J: TRBJ2-7; V: TRBV29-1; D: NA
DNA: TGCGCCAGCAGCACCCTATCGGGGAACACTGAAGCTTTCTTT; CDR3: CASSTLSGNTEAFF; size: many; J: TRBJ1-1; V: TRBV4-3; D: NA
DNA: TGTGCCACTGAGGGGGGAACTGAAGCTTTCTTT; CDR3: CATEGGTEAFF; size: many; J: TRBJ1-1; V: TRBV19; D: NA
DNA: TGTGCCAGCAGCTTAGACCTGGGCACTGAAGCTTTCTTT; CDR3: CASSLDLGTEAFF; size: many; J: TRBJ1-1; V: TRBV7-9; D: NA
DNA: TGTGCCAGCAGCTTAACTGATCAGCCCCAGCATTTT; CDR3: CASSLTDQPQHF; size: few; J: TRBJ1-5; V: TRBV7-2; D: NA
DNA: TGCAGTGCTAGGGGGGCCCAGAGTGGCTACACCTTC; CDR3: CSARGAQSGYTF; size: many; J: TRBJ1-2; V: TRBV20-1; D: NA
DNA: TGTGCCAGCAGCTTAGTAGGAACAGTACAGGGAGAGACCCAGTACTTC; CDR3: CASSLVGTVQGETQYF; size: NA; J: TRBJ2-5; V: TRBV7-2; D: NA
DNA: TGTGCCAGCAGCATGGACCCGTTAGGAACTGAAGCTTTCTTT; CDR3: CASSMDPLGTEAFF; size: many; J: TRBJ1-1; V: TRBV5-6; D: NA
DNA: TGTGCCAGTGGGTACGGGGGCTCGGGGAATGAGCAGTTCTTC; CDR3: CASGYGGSGNEQFF; size: medium-sized; J: TRBJ2-1; V: TRBV2; D: NA
DNA: TGTGCCAGCAGTAATAACCCGGGACAGGCGAGTTACGAGCAGTACTTC; CDR3: CASSNNPGQASYEQYF; size: many; J: TRBJ2-7; V: TRBV6-2/TRBV6-3; D: TRBD1
DNA: TGTGCCTGGACCCCCCTAGACACTGAAGCTTTCTTT; CDR3: CAWTPLDTEAFF; size: many; J: TRBJ1-1; V: TRBV30; D: NA
DNA: TGTGCCAGCAGTTTGACAGGGGCGTACGAGCAGTACTTC; CDR3: CASSLTGAYEQYF; size: many; J: TRBJ2-7; V: TRBV12-3/TRBV12-4; D: TRBD1
DNA: TGCAGCGCCGCGACGGTGGTTGGTGGTGGGGGGTACAATGAGCAGTTCTTC; CDR3: CSAATVVGGGGYNEQFF; size: many; J: TRBJ2-1; V: TRBV29-1; D: NA
DNA: TGTGCCAGCAGTACGCGACAGGGCGCCGACTACGAGCAGTACTTC; CDR3: CASSTRQGADYEQYF; size: many; J: TRBJ2-7; V: TRBV25-1; D: TRBD1
DNA: TGTGCCAGCAGCTCGACTCCTAGCGGTCTGCAGTTCTTC; CDR3: CASSSTPSGLQFF; size: many; J: TRBJ2-1; V: TRBV7-2; D: TRBD2
DNA: TGTGCCAGCAGCTTAAGTTTACTAGGACCGCACGATGAGCAGTTCTTC; CDR3: CASSLSLLGPHDEQFF; size: many; J: TRBJ2-1; V: TRBV7-8; D: NA
DNA: TGCAGTGCTAGCGGACTGGGAGGGGCCGAGCAGTACTTC; CDR3: CSASGLGGAEQYF; size: many; J: TRBJ2-7; V: TRBV20-1; D: TRBD2
DNA: TGCAGTGCTAGAGATGGGGGCAGGAGTACAGATACGCAGTATTTT; CDR3: CSARDGGRSTDTQYF; size: many; J: TRBJ2-3; V: TRBV20-1; D: NA
DNA: TGCAGCGTTGGGCGGGCTACAGGGAACACTGAAGCTTTCTTT; CDR3: CSVGRATGNTEAFF; size: many; J: TRBJ1-1; V: TRBV29-1; D: NA
DNA: TGTGCCAGCAGCAGATTAGGGCTGTCCAGCTCCTACGAGCAGTACTTC; CDR3: CASSRLGLSSSYEQYF; size: many; J: TRBJ2-7; V: TRBV12-3/TRBV12-4; D: NA
DNA: TGTGCCAGCAGGCTAGACATAACCTCCTACAATGAGCAGTTCTTC; CDR3: CASRLDITSYNEQFF; size: many; J: TRBJ2-1; V: TRBV6-5; D: NA
DNA: TGCAGTGCTAGAGTGACAGGGAATCCCGGGGAGCTGTTTTTT; CDR3: CSARVTGNPGELFF; size: many; J: TRBJ2-2; V: TRBV20-1; D: TRBD1
DNA: TGTGCCAGCAGTTTGGCGTGGAACACCGGGGAGCTGTTTTTT; CDR3: CASSLAWNTGELFF; size: many; J: TRBJ2-2; V: TRBV27; D: NA
DNA: TGTGCCAGCACTCGATATGGTGCAAGACTACAATCTCGAGAGACCCAGTACTTC; CDR3: CASTRYGARLQSRETQYF; size: NA; J: TRBJ2-5; V: TRBV7-2; D: NA
DNA: TGCGCCAGCAGCCAAGAGGGAGCCTATGGCTACACCTTC; CDR3: CASSQEGAYGYTF; size: many; J: TRBJ1-2; V: TRBV4-3; D: NA
DNA: TGCGCCAGCAGCTTGGGGCCTACCTGGCCTGGGGCCAACGTCCTGACTTTC; CDR3: CASSLGPTWPGANVLTF; size: many; J: TRBJ2-6; V: TRBV5-1; D: NA
DNA: TGTGCCAGCAGGAGACAGGGAATGGAAAATGAGCAGTTCTTC; CDR3: CASRRQGMENEQFF; size: NA; J: TRBJ2-1; V: TRBV7-8; D: TRBD1
DNA: TGTGCCAGCTCACTCCCGGCTAGCGGTAACAAATACAATGAGCAGTTCTTC; CDR3: CASSLPASGNKYNEQFF; size: many; J: TRBJ2-1; V: TRBV18; D: TRBD2
DNA: TGCGCCAGCAGCCTCGACCTAAATCAGCCCCAGCATTTT; CDR3: CASSLDLNQPQHF; size: many; J: TRBJ1-5; V: TRBV5-1; D: NA
DNA: TGTGCCAGCAGCTCCCTCAGTTACGAGCAGTTCTTC; CDR3: CASSSLSYEQFF; size: many; J: TRBJ2-1; V: TRBV7-2; D: NA
DNA: TGCAGTGCTAGGAACCCAACTAATGAAAAACTGTTTTTT; CDR3: CSARNPTNEKLFF; size: many; J: TRBJ1-4; V: TRBV20-1; D: NA
DNA: TGTGCCAGCAGCCCAGCGGTGAGCTCCTACAATGAGAAGTTCTTC; CDR3: CASSPAVSSYNEKFF; size: NA; J: TRBJ2-1; V: TRBV5-6; D: NA
DNA: TGCGCCAGCAGCGTCGGGACAGGGCTCTACGAGCAGTACTTC; CDR3: CASSVGTGLYEQYF; size: many; J: TRBJ2-7; V: TRBV5-1; D: TRBD1
DNA: TGCGCCAGCAGCCCGAGCCTTCGTCAGAATGCTTTCTTT; CDR3: CASSPSLRQNAFF; size: few; J: TRBJ1-1; V: TRBV5-1; D: NA
DNA: TGCGCCAGCAGTGAGTCGGGAAAAAAGGGTTACACTGAAGCTTTCTTT; CDR3: CASSESGKKGYTEAFF; size: many; J: TRBJ1-1; V: TRBV10-2; D: NA
DNA: TGTGCCAGCAGCTTAATCTCCGGGGGAGGGGAGACCCAGTACTTC; CDR3: CASSLISGGGETQYF; size: many; J: TRBJ2-5; V: TRBV7-8; D: TRBD2